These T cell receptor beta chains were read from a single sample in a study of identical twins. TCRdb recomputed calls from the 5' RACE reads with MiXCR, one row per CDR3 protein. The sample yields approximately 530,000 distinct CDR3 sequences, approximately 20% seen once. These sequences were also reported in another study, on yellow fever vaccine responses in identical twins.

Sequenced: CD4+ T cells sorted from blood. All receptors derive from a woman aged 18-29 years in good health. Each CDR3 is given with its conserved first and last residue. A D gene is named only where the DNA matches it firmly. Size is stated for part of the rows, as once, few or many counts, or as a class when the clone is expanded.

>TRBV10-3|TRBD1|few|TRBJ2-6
TGTGCCATCAGTGGACAGGGGGCTTCTTCTGGGGCCAACGTCCTGACTTTC
CAISGQGASSGANVLTF
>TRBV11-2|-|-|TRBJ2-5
TGTGCCAGCAGCAATACCCGGGGCGCTGGCTGGTTAGGGGCACCTCTGGAGACCCAGTACTTC
CASSNTRGAGWLGAPLETQYF
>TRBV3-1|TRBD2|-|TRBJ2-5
TGTGCCAGCAGCAGGATAGCGGGGGCCCAGACCCAGTACTTC
CASSRIAGAQTQYF
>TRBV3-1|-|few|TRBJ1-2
TGTGCCAGCAGCCAGAACCCGGGGTTAGGGGGCTACACCTTC
CASSQNPGLGGYTF
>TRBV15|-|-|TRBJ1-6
TGTGCCACCAGCATCTTGAATTCACCCCTCCACTTT
CATSILNSPLHF
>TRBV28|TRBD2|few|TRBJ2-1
TGTGCCGGATCCTTTAGCGGGAGAGGAAACAATGAGCAGTTCTTC
CAGSFSGRGNNEQFF
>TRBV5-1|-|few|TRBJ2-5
TGCGACAGCAGCCCTGGGGCCCCGTACCAAGAGACCCAGTACTTC
CDSSPGAPYQETQYF
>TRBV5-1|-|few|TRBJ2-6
TGCGCCAGCAGCTTGCCCGGTACTTCTGGGGCCAACGTCCTGACTTTC
CASSLPGTSGANVLTF
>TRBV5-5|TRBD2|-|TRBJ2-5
TGTGCCAGCAGCTTGGGTAGCGGGAGGCCCGAAGAGACCCAGTACTTC
CASSLGSGRPEETQYF
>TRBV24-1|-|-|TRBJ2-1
TGTGCCACCAGTGATTTGCGGGGGCCTCAGGACAATGAGCAGTTCTTC
CATSDLRGPQDNEQFF
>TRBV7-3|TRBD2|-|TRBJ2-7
TGTGCCAGCAGCTTACTAGCGGGAGGCTCCTACGAGCAGTACTTC
CASSLLAGGSYEQYF
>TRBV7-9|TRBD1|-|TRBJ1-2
TGTGCCAGCAGCTCCCTGGGGACAGAGTATGGCTACACCTTC
CASSSLGTEYGYTF
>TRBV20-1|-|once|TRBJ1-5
TGCAGTGCTAGATCCCATGGGGTTAGCAATCAGCCCCAGCATTTT
CSARSHGVSNQPQHF
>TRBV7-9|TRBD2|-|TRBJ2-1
TGTGCCAGCAGCTCAGCGGGACTAGCGGGAGTCAATGAGCAGTTCTTC
CASSSAGLAGVNEQFF
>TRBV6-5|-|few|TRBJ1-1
TGTGCCAGCAGCTACCCGAGGCAGGAGGGCACTGAAGCTTTCTTT
CASSYPRQEGTEAFF
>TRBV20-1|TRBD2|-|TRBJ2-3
TGCAGTGCTAAACTAGCGGGGGGAATCACAGATACGCAGTATTTT
CSAKLAGGITDTQYF
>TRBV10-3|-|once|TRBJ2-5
TGTGCCATCAGAGGGCAACAAGAGACCCAGTACTTC
CAIRGQQETQYF
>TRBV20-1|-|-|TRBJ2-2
TGCAGTGCTAGAGCGTTCGGGCGGGATGGCGCCGGGGAGCTGTTTTTT
CSARAFGRDGAGELFF
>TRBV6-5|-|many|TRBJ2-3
TGTGCCAGCAGTTACTCCCGGTACACAGATACGCAGTATTTT
CASSYSRYTDTQYF
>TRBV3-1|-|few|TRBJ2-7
TGTGCCAGCAGCTCCATTGGGGAGGTGAGGGAGCAGTACTTC
CASSSIGEVREQYF
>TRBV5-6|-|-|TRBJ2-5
TGTGCCAGCAGCTTCGACAGCGACGTCCGGCAGACCCAGTACTTC
CASSFDSDVRQTQYF
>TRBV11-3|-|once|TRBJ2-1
TGTGCCAGCAGCTTAGCGGCGGGAAAAGGCAGTGAGCAGTTCTTC
CASSLAAGKGSEQFF
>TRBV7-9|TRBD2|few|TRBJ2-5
TGTGCCAGCAGCTTAGTGACTAGCGGGAGATCTGAGACCCAGTACTTC
CASSLVTSGRSETQYF
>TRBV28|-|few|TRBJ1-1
TGTGCCAGCAGTTTGTTCAACACTGAAGCTTTCTTT
CASSLFNTEAFF
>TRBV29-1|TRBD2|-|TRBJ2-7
TGCAGCGTACGACTAGCGGCCTACGAGCAGTACTTC
CSVRLAAYEQYF
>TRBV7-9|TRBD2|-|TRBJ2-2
TGTGCCAGCAGCGACGCATTGGGCGGGGGGCGGACCGGGGAGCTGTTTTTT
CASSDALGGGRTGELFF
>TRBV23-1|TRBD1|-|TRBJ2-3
TGCGCCAGCAGTCTACGGGACAGGGGCACAGATACGCAGTATTTT
CASSLRDRGTDTQYF
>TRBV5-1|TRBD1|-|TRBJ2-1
TGCGCCAGCCGTCCGGGACAGAACAATGAGCAGTTCTTC
CASRPGQNNEQFF
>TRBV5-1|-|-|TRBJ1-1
TGCGCCAGCACTGTAGCGGGGCGGAACACTGAAGCTTTCTTT
CASTVAGRNTEAFF
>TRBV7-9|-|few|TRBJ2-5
TGTGCCAGCAGCTTAGCGGCCTCGGCCCAAGAGACCCAGTACTTC
CASSLAASAQETQYF
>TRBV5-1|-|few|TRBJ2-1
TGCGCCAGCAGCTTGGGCTCAGTAAACAATGAGCAGTTCTTC
CASSLGSVNNEQFF
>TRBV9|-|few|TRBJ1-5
TGTGCCAGCAGCGTAGGAGTCAGTAGCAATCAGCCCCAGCATTTT
CASSVGVSSNQPQHF
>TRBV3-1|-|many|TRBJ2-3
TGTGCCAGCAGCCAAACGGGAGCTACGCAGTATTTT
CASSQTGATQYF
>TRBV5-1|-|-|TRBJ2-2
TGCGCCAGCAGCTTGCAGCTAGCTGGCACCGGGGAGCTGTTTTTT
CASSLQLAGTGELFF
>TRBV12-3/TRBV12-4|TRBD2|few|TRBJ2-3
TGTGCCAGCAGTTGGACTAGCGGAGCTGGGACGCAGTATTTT
CASSWTSGAGTQYF
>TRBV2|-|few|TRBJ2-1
TGTGCCAGCGAATACGAGCTTGAGCAGTTCTTC
CASEYELEQFF
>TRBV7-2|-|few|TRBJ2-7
TGTGCCAGCAGCTTAGGAGACAGGTCATGGGTCGAGCAGTACTTC
CASSLGDRSWVEQYF
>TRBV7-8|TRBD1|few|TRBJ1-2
TGTGCCAGCAGCCCGGGACAGGGAAGCGATGGCTACACCTTC
CASSPGQGSDGYTF
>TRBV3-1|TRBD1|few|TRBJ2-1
TGTGCCAGCAGCCAAGAGGGTACAGGGGGTTTCTACAATGAGCAGTTCTTC
CASSQEGTGGFYNEQFF
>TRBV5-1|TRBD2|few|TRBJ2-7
TGCGCCAGCAGCTTGGGGACTGGGAGTAGCGGGGCCTTGGAGCAGTACTTC
CASSLGTGSSGALEQYF
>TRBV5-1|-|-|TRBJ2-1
TGCGCCAGCAGCTTGGCCAAGGGTGACCTCTACAATGAGCAGTTCTTC
CASSLAKGDLYNEQFF
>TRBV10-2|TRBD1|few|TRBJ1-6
TGCGCCAGCAGCGAGGACAGGACCAATTCACCCCTCCACTTT
CASSEDRTNSPLHF
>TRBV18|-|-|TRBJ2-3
TGTGCCAGCTCACCGGTAGATACGCAGTATTTT
CASSPVDTQYF
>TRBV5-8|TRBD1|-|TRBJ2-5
TGTGCCAGCAGCTGGGGACAGGGGGCTAGTCAAGAGACCCAGTACTTC
CASSWGQGASQETQYF
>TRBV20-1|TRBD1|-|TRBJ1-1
TGCAGTGCTAGAGGGGACAGGGGGCCGGGCACTGAAGCTTTCTTT
CSARGDRGPGTEAFF
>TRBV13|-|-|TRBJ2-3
TGTGCCAGCACCCAAGAAGGGGTCCGGGGGGCCCCCAAATCGGCGCAGTATTTT
CASTQEGVRGAPKSAQYF
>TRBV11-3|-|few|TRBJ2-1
TGTGCCAGCAGCCCCAGGAAGAGCTCCTACAATGAGCAGTTCTTC
CASSPRKSSYNEQFF
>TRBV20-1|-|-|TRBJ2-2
TGCAGTGCTAGAGGGGTTGGCGGCGGGGAGCTGTTTTTT
CSARGVGGGELFF
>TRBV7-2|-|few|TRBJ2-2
TGTGCCAGCAGCTCGTGGTCCCGGGCGGGCGTCACCGGGGAGCTGTTTTTT
CASSSWSRAGVTGELFF
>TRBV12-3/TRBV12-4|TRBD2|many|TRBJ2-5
TGTGCCAGCAACCCGTTTGGGGGAGGGCAAGAGACCCAGTACTTC
CASNPFGGGQETQYF
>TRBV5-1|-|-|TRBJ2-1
TGCGCCAGCAGCTTGGCCCTCTCTCGGACCTACAATGAGCAGTTCTTC
CASSLALSRTYNEQFF